This T cell receptor beta chain derives from a study of T-cell reconstitution after alpha-beta-depleted transplantation in children. This clonotype has just a few counts. TCRbeta library preparation incorporated unique molecular identifiers. Via MiXCR, TCRdb re-called the PCR reads, giving one row per CDR3 protein. There are approximately 400,000 distinct CDR3 sequences in the sample; under 20% occur only once, and less than 30% lies in the top ten. The V end was cut by 6 bases, the J end by 4 bases, with 18 bases between. This CDR3 contains 15 residues. Germline V gene data show CDR1 as SGDLS and CDR2 as YYNGEE.

This TCR was sampled from a boy under three years old who had a stem cell transplant for Wiskott-Aldrich syndrome, so the T cells may come from the graft donor. The chain uses TRBV9 and TRBJ2-3; maybe TRBD2 (5 bases). The specimen was PBMCs, mostly from graft donor cells, collected 360 days after TCRalphabeta/CD19-depleted stem cell transplant. CDR3 nucleotides: TGTGCCAGCACCCTAGACGGGAAGCGCTCAGATACGCAGTATTTT. Translated, it gives CASTLDGKRSDTQYF.